Following are 18 T cell receptor beta chains from one sample sequenced in a study of type 1 and type 2 diabetes patients. PCR was run on genomic DNA. A primer set of 30 forward and 13 reverse primers amplified the CDR3. TCRdb passed the multiplex PCR reads through MiXCR, listing each CDR3 protein once. The data contain fewer than 350,000 distinct CDR3 sequences, around 47% of them singletons. Input material: peripheral blood mononuclear cells (PBMCs). Receptors originate from a man aged 18 to 29 with type 2 diabetes.

In its sample, this clonotype was seen many times. This rearrangement joins TRBV15 to TRBJ2-1; maybe TRBD2 (6 bases). Trimming stripped 0 bases from V and 4 bases from J, with 10 bases between. The germline gives CDR1 LNHNV, CDR2 YYDKDF (reference sequence). The CDR3 runs to 15 residues. The CDR3, as DNA: TGTGCCACCAGCAGAGATCTGGCGGGATACAATGAGCAGTTCTTC. Translating it yields CATSRDLAGYNEQFF.

This clonotype has a count of ten or more. The chain is built from TRBV15 and TRBJ2-5; D is unclear. Germline values: CDR1 LNHNV, CDR2 YYDKDF (reference sequence). This CDR3 region has 13 residues. The V gene lost 3 bases and the J gene lost 4 bases, with 9 bases spanning the gap. In nucleotides, the CDR3 is TGTGCCACCAGCAGTCTCACGGGAGAGACCCAGTACTTC. Translated, it gives CATSSLTGETQYF.

This chain uses TRBV5-1 with TRBJ2-7; D gene unclear. CDR1 SGHRS and CDR2 YFSETQ come from the germline V gene. CDR3 length: 14 residues. V was shortened by 4 bases and J by 3 bases, with 14 bases between the two germline ends. The CDR3 DNA is TGCGCCAGCAGCCAAGAGGACCAGAGCTACGAGCAGTACTTC. Protein sequence: CASSQEDQSYEQYF.

This clonotype has at least ten counts. The chain is built from TRBV15 and TRBJ2-7, with unresolved D. Germline V gives CDR1 LNHNV, CDR2 YYDKDF (reference sequence). V was trimmed by 9 bases and J by 0 bases, leaving 12 bases between them. This CDR3 has 13 amino acids. CDR3 coding DNA: TGTGCCACTAGAGACCTACCCTCCTACGAGCAGTACTTC. It encodes CATRDLPSYEQYF.

The V call is TRBV20-1, the J call TRBJ1-6, with 7 bases lining up with TRBD1. Germline-derived CDR1 and CDR2 are DFQATT and SNEGSKA (reference sequence). The CDR3 sequence is 15 residues long. The junction had 12 bases not matched to a gene; V was cut back by 3 bases and J by 10 bases. The CDR3 sequence is CSASQGGYGGSPLHF. The CDR3 nucleotides read TGCAGTGCTAGTCAGGGGGGCTATGGGGGATCACCCCTCCACTTT.

This sequence joins TRBV4-2 and TRBJ2-1; 9 nucleotides align to TRBD1. CDR3 length equals 15 residues. J was trimmed by 5 bases and V by 3 bases; bases with no gene match: 5. Looked up from germline, CDR1 is LGHNA and CDR2 is YNFKEQ. The DNA of the CDR3 is TGTGCCAGCAGCCATTTACAGGGGGCAAACAATGAGCAGTTCTTC. Protein sequence: CASSHLQGANNEQFF.

This clonotype has more than one count but fewer than ten. CDR3 in DNA: TGTGCCAGCAGCGCGGGACGAACTGAAGCTTTCTTT. Protein: CASSAGRTEAFF. The chain has TRBV7-3 and TRBJ1-1, with a possible D match to TRBD1 (5 bases). Trimming left V 5 bases short and J 5 bases short, with 9 bases between. CDR1 SGHTA and CDR2 FQGTGA come from the germline V gene. The length of the CDR3 is 12 residues.

This clonotype was counted only a few times. This chain links TRBV6-2 or TRBV6-3 with TRBJ2-1, with 11 bases fitting TRBD2. Germline CDR1 is MNHEY and CDR2 is SVGEGT. The length of the CDR3 is 16 residues. Trimming took 0 bases from V and 9 from J; bases not matched to a gene: 7. The CDR3 bases are TGTGCCAGCAGTTACTCAATCAGGCTAGCGGGAGGTGAGCAGTTCTTC. It specifies CASSYSIRLAGGEQFF.

The rearrangement joins TRBV7-3 to TRBJ1-6; D unclear. The CDR3 consists of 14 residues. The germline CDR1 and CDR2 sequences are SGHTA and FQGTGA. Trimming pared 3 bases from V and 7 bases from J, leaving 10 bases between. The CDR3 loop reads CASSLAHKNSPLHF. The CDR3 bases are TGTGCCAGCAGCTTGGCCCATAAAAATTCACCCCTCCACTTT.

V and J are TRBV7-2 and TRBJ2-7; 9 positions agree with TRBD1. Unmatched junction bases numbered 9, after V lost 1 base and J lost 2 bases. The germline V gene encodes CDR1 SGHTA and CDR2 FQGNSA. This CDR3 comprises 17 residues. The CDR3 sequence is CASSLVGPGTGTYEQYF. DNA of the CDR3: TGTGCCAGCAGCTTAGTCGGTCCCGGGACAGGGACCTACGAGCAGTACTTC.

Only a few counts were recorded for this clonotype. This chain links TRBV5-8 with TRBJ2-5; 8 bases agree with TRBD2. The V segment lost 4 bases and the J segment 13 bases; nucleotides outside the gene matches: 9. Germline CDR1 reads SGHTS; CDR2 reads YDEGEE. The CDR3 loop spans 12 amino acids. The CDR3, as DNA: TGTGCCAGCAGCGAACCGGGAGGGCGACTGTACTTC. Protein: CASSEPGGRLYF.

The rearrangement joins TRBV27 to TRBJ1-1; possible D gene TRBD1, 6 bases. V lost 6 bases and J lost 3, with 14 bases in between. There are 14 residues in the CDR3. Germline loops: CDR1 MNHEY, CDR2 SMNVEV (reference sequence). CDR3: CASREGGGYTEAFF. The CDR3, as DNA: TGTGCCAGCAGGGAAGGTGGGGGCTACACTGAAGCTTTCTTT.

This clonotype was picked up a small number of times. The V and J genes are TRBV20-1 and TRBJ2-7; D gene unclear. The V gene's germline CDR1 is DFQATT and CDR2 SNEGSKA (reference sequence). The CDR3 sequence is 14 residues long. Trimming removed 2 bases at V and 2 bases at J, with 13 bases between. CDR3: CSARLGRVPYEQYF. The DNA of the CDR3 is TGCAGTGCTAGACTAGGAAGGGTTCCCTACGAGCAGTACTTC.

This clonotype was seen only a few times. The chain carries TRBV5-1 and TRBJ1-1; unclear D gene. The CDR3 loop spans 14 amino acids. Trimming removed 0 bases from V and 2 bases from J, with 8 bases in between. The germline CDR1 and CDR2 sequences are SGHRS and YFSETQ. As DNA, the CDR3 is TGCGCCAGCAGCTTGGAAGGCAAAAACACTGAAGCTTTCTTT. Residues: CASSLEGKNTEAFF.

This clonotype appeared many times. V and J are TRBV25-1 and TRBJ2-7; TRBD2 aligns across 9 bases. CDR1 MGHDK and CDR2 SYGVNS come from the germline V gene. Losses at the gene ends were 5 bases for V and 11 bases for J; bases not matched to a gene: 10. CDR3 length: 13 residues. This CDR3 is CASSHSGSRLKYF. The DNA of the CDR3 is TGTGCCAGCAGTCATAGCGGGAGTCGATTGAAGTACTTC.

V gene TRBV27 combines with J gene TRBJ2-1, with a tentative D call TRBD2 (5 bases). The CDR3 is 19 residues long. Germline loops: CDR1 MNHEY, CDR2 SMNVEV (reference sequence). The ends were cut back, 3 bases at V and 0 bases at J, with 21 bases in the middle. This CDR3 is CASSFQPTSTGISYNEQFF. The CDR3 coding sequence is TGTGCCAGCAGTTTCCAACCCACTTCGACGGGAATCTCCTACAATGAGCAGTTCTTC.

The chain recombines TRBV5-1 with TRBJ2-2; 9 bases agree with TRBD2. The germline CDR1 and CDR2 sequences are SGHRS and YFSETQ. V dropped 4 bases and J dropped 4; count of bases not matched to a gene: 8. CDR3 size: 16 residues. CDR3 residues: CASSTLAGASTGELFF. The CDR3 DNA reads TGCGCCAGCAGCACCTTAGCGGGAGCGAGCACCGGGGAGCTGTTTTTT.

The chain joins TRBV6-5 to TRBJ2-1; D uncertain. The V end lost 0 bases, the J end lost 5 bases, and 17 bases lay between the germline ends. The germline V gene encodes CDR1 MNHEY and CDR2 SVGAGI. This CDR3 comprises 17 residues. CDR3 region: CASSYSTVRYGNNEQFF. The CDR3 DNA sequence: TGTGCCAGCAGTTACTCGACGGTTCGGTACGGAAACAATGAGCAGTTCTTC.